This entry lists 31 T cell receptor beta chains sequenced from one sample in a study of blood T cell repertoires in COVID-19. The table came from immunoSEQ multiplex PCR; TCRdb's copy has only in-frame clones and leaves some out. The table lists approximately 170,000 clones, about 80% of them singletons. The specimen was peripheral blood. The receptor set was obtained from a man aged 70-80 years who had recovered from COVID-19.

Here the CDR3 reads CASSRQGGRTRNTGELFF. CDR3 bases: TGTGCCAGCAGCCGACAGGGGGGCAGAACCCGAAACACCGGGGAGCTGTTTTTT. The chain combines TRBV6-6 with TRBJ2-2, with 9 bases that match TRBD1. Germline lookup yields CDR1 MNHNY and CDR2 SVGAGI (reference sequence). J was trimmed by 2 bases and V by 6 bases; bases with no gene match: 13. This CDR3 region has 18 residues.

The chain combines TRBV10-1 with TRBJ2-3, with a tentative D call TRBD1 (6 bases). This CDR3 has 15 residues. Germline CDR1 reads WNHNN; CDR2 reads SYGVQD (reference sequence). V lost 3 bases and J 1 base, leaving 11 bases between the germline ends. Here the CDR3 reads CASSDSRQGTDTQYF. In DNA form, the CDR3 reads TGCGCCAGCAGTGATTCGAGACAGGGCACAGATACGCAGTATTTT.

J is TRBJ2-7 and V is TRBV5-5, with D perhaps matching TRBD2 (7 bases). Trimming removed 0 bases from V and 4 bases from J, with 17 bases in between. The germline V gene has CDR1 SGHKS and CDR2 YYEKEE (reference sequence). The CDR3 is 16 residues long. CDR3 nucleotides: TGTGCCAGCAGCTTGGCGGCGGGGGCTATAGTTTACGAGCAGTACTTC. Its protein is CASSLAAGAIVYEQYF.

This chain uses TRBV6-5 with TRBJ2-7; the match to TRBD2 covers 13 bases. V shed 7 bases and J 5 bases; nucleotides not matched to a gene: 8. CDR3 size: 15 residues. CDR1 and CDR2 (germline): MNHEY, SVGAGI. CDR3 DNA: TGTGCCAGCAACCTAGGGACTAGCGGGAAGGACGAGCAGTACTTC. Translating gives CASNLGTSGKDEQYF.

The rearrangement links TRBV12-5 to TRBJ1-5; D is unresolved. Trimming left V 4 bases short and J 11 bases short, with 9 bases between. Germline values: CDR1 LGHNT, CDR2 FRNRAP. CDR3 length: 11 amino acids. CDR3 region: CASGSPPSQHF. CDR3 nucleotides: TGTGCTAGTGGTTCCCCCCCGTCCCAGCATTTT.

This clone was observed a few times. CDR3 nucleotides: TGTGCCAGCAGGGGACTAGGCAATCAGCCCCAGCATTTT. It encodes CASRGLGNQPQHF. V gene TRBV27 combines with J gene TRBJ1-5; a possible D gene is TRBD1 (5 bases). The CDR3 consists of 13 residues. Germline loops: CDR1 MNHEY, CDR2 SMNVEV (reference sequence). Trimming removed 6 bases from V and 2 bases from J, with 8 bases in between.

The V call is TRBV18, the J call TRBJ2-1; a possible D gene is TRBD2 (6 bases). CDR3 length: 12 residues. The V end was cut by 3 bases, the J end by 6 bases, with 6 bases between. Germline CDR1 and CDR2: KGHSH and LQKENI. The CDR3 sequence is CASSPGSNEQFF. CDR3 sequence (DNA): TGTGCCAGCTCACCCGGGAGCAATGAGCAGTTCTTC.

CDR3: CASSGVASGQETQYF. Written as DNA, the CDR3 is TGTGCCAGCAGTGGGGTGGCTAGCGGCCAAGAGACCCAGTACTTC. The chain links TRBV2 to TRBJ2-5; 7 bases line up with TRBD2. CDR3 length: 15 amino acids. V lost 4 bases, J lost 1 base, and 6 bases stayed unmatched. Germline values: CDR1 SNHLY, CDR2 FYNNEI.

In its sample, this clone was seen once. The chain carries TRBV6-1 and TRBJ1-1; D gene uncertain. Per the germline V gene, CDR1 is MNHNS and CDR2 is SASEGT. The CDR3 is made up of 14 amino acids. The V end was cut by 3 bases, the J end by 0 bases, with 8 bases between. As DNA, the CDR3 is TGTGCCAGCAGTGAGGTTACAATGAACACTGAAGCTTTCTTT. Translation: CASSEVTMNTEAFF.

V is TRBV19 and J is TRBJ1-2; TRBD1 matches 12 bases. Per the germline V gene, CDR1 is LNHDA and CDR2 is SQIVND (reference sequence). The CDR3 length is 15 residues. V gave up 4 bases and J gave up 6 bases; unmatched junction bases: 6. The CDR3 sequence is CASSTPGQGANGYTF. The CDR3 DNA sequence: TGTGCCAGTAGTACCCCGGGACAGGGGGCGAATGGCTACACCTTC.

The chain combines TRBV28 with TRBJ2-7; TRBD1 matches at 9 bases. The CDR3 contains 13 residues. CDR1 is MDHEN, CDR2 SYDVKM, per germline. V lost 5 bases to trimming and J lost 5 bases; unmatched junction nucleotides: 4. The CDR3 reads CASSPGQGHEQYF. The CDR3 coding sequence is TGTGCCAGCAGTCCGGGACAGGGACACGAGCAGTACTTC.

The chain employs TRBV5-1 and TRBJ2-5; 12 nucleotides agree with TRBD2. Trimming took 4 bases from V and 5 from J; bases not matched to a gene: 9. CDR3 length: 16 residues. From germline, CDR1 is SGHRS and CDR2 YFSETQ. CDR3 sequence: CASSQSLAGGVETQYF. CDR3 DNA sequence: TGCGCCAGCAGCCAATCTCTAGCGGGAGGGGTGGAGACCCAGTACTTC.

V usage is TRBV6-5 and J usage is TRBJ2-1, with 9 bases lining up with TRBD2. Germline trimming cut 8 bases from V and 8 bases from J; bases unmatched to any gene: 10. Germline V gene data show CDR1 as MNHEY and CDR2 as SVGAGI. This CDR3 spans 14 amino acids. The CDR3 is CASRWAGGIDEQFF. CDR3 DNA sequence: TGTGCCAGCCGCTGGGCGGGAGGGATCGATGAGCAGTTCTTC.

The genes are TRBV5-5 and TRBJ1-5; 11 bases are shared with TRBD1. The CDR3 is made up of 16 amino acids. CDR1 and CDR2 (germline): SGHKS, YYEKEE (reference sequence). The trim removed 4 bases at V and 1 base at J, leaving 4 bases unmatched. The CDR3 here is CASSHWDRGSNQPQHF. CDR3 sequence (DNA): TGTGCCAGCAGCCACTGGGACAGGGGGAGCAATCAGCCCCAGCATTTT.

The chain's CDR3 is CASSVAEADTQYF. In DNA, the CDR3 is TGTGCCAGCAGCGTCGCAGAGGCAGATACGCAGTATTTT. The V call is TRBV11-3, the J call TRBJ2-3; D uncertain. Trimming shortened V by 5 bases and J by 4 bases, and 10 bases separated the two germline ends. Germline CDR1 SGHNT, CDR2 YENEEA. This CDR3 region has 13 residues.

The gene calls are TRBV6-1 and TRBJ2-1, with TRBD2 matching 7 bases. The CDR3 contains 15 residues. The V segment lost 2 bases and the J segment 10 bases; nucleotides outside the gene matches: 11. Germline CDR1 reads MNHNS; CDR2 reads SASEGT. CDR3 sequence reads: CASSESSGVASEQFF. CDR3 DNA sequence: TGTGCCAGCAGTGAATCGAGCGGGGTCGCGAGCGAGCAGTTCTTC.

Many counts were recorded for this clone. This rearrangement joins TRBV9 to TRBJ2-7, with TRBD2 matching 8 bases. Trimming at V came to 0 bases and at J to 0 bases, leaving 8 bases not matched to a gene. This CDR3 comprises 17 residues. Germline CDR1 is SGDLS and CDR2 is YYNGEE. The CDR3 here is CASSVGSGGRVSYEQYF. CDR3 sequence (DNA): TGTGCCAGCAGCGTAGGGTCGGGAGGGCGCGTCTCCTACGAGCAGTACTTC. The full variable domain, rest sourced from reference TRBV9 and TRBJ2-7, is DSGVTQTPKHLITATGQRVTLRCSPRSGDLSVYWYQQSLDQGLQFLIQYYNGEERAKGNILERFSAQQFPDLHSELNLSSLELGDSALYFCASSVGSGGRVSYEQYFGPGTRLTVT.

This chain joins TRBV11-3 and TRBJ2-3; tentative D call: TRBD2 (6 bases). Germline V lookup: CDR1 SGHNT, CDR2 YENEEA. This CDR3 contains 12 residues. V dropped 3 bases and J dropped 6 bases, with 7 bases sitting between them. CDR3 bases: TGTGCCAGCAGCTTTGCGGGGGATACGCAGTATTTT. Encoded protein: CASSFAGDTQYF.

This clone appeared a few times. This chain links TRBV5-4 with TRBJ1-2, with TRBD1 matching over 11 bases. The CDR3 contains 18 residues. Germline trimming cut 5 bases from V and 1 base from J; bases unmatched to any gene: 13. Germline CDR1 is SGHNT and CDR2 is YYREEE (reference sequence). In DNA form, the CDR3 reads TGTGCCAGCAGTTACCAGATAGGACAGGGGGCGCTTAACTATGGCTACACCTTC. Translation: CASSYQIGQGALNYGYTF.

The rearrangement uses TRBV28 and TRBJ2-1, with TRBD2 identical over 14 bases. V shed 6 bases and J 9 bases; nucleotides not matched to a gene: 10. Germline assignment: CDR1 MDHEN and CDR2 SYDVKM. The CDR3 is made up of 16 amino acids. The CDR3 is CASSPSTSGRASEQFF. CDR3 in DNA: TGTGCCAGCAGCCCCTCGACTAGCGGGAGGGCCAGTGAGCAGTTCTTC.

The CDR3: CASIKGPGGTEAFF. CDR3 in DNA: TGTGCCAGTATTAAGGGACCTGGAGGGACTGAAGCTTTCTTT. V usage is TRBV19 and J usage is TRBJ1-1; D might be TRBD1 (5 bases). V lost 7 bases and J lost 5, with 17 bases in between. Germline CDR1 LNHDA, CDR2 SQIVND (reference sequence). CDR3 size: 14 residues.

The genes are TRBV19 and TRBJ2-7, with 14 bases that match TRBD2. CDR3 size: 14 residues. J lost 5 bases, V lost 6 bases, and 3 bases had no gene match. Looked up from germline, CDR1 is LNHDA and CDR2 is SQIVND (reference sequence). The CDR3 region is CASSGTSGSNEQYF. The CDR3 DNA sequence: TGTGCCAGTAGCGGGACTAGCGGGAGTAACGAGCAGTACTTC.

The rearrangement uses TRBV5-1 and TRBJ2-1, with a tentative D call TRBD2 (5 bases). CDR1 SGHRS and CDR2 YFSETQ come from the germline V gene. CDR3 size: 16 residues. The V and J ends lost 1 base and 1 base respectively, with 12 bases between them. CDR3 in DNA: TGCGCCAGCAGCTTGAGCTCGGGATCTTCCTACAATGAGCAGTTCTTC. This codes for CASSLSSGSSYNEQFF. Full variable domain (missing parts from reference TRBV5-1 and TRBJ2-1): KAGVTQTPRYLIKTRGQQVTLSCSPISGHRSVSWYQQTPGQGLQFLFEYFSETQRNKGNFPGRFSGRQFSNSRSEMNVSTLELGDSALYLCASSLSSGSSYNEQFFGPGTRLTVL.

CDR3 loop: CASSTQGASNQPQHF. CDR3 DNA sequence: TGTGCCAGTAGTACTCAGGGGGCCAGCAATCAGCCCCAGCATTTT. This sequence joins TRBV19 and TRBJ1-5; 8 nucleotides agree with TRBD1. The junction had 3 bases not matched to a gene; V was cut back by 4 bases and J by 1 base. Per germline, CDR1 LNHDA and CDR2 SQIVND (reference sequence). CDR3 length equals 15 residues.

V usage is TRBV4-1 and J usage is TRBJ2-5; TRBD1 matches at 8 bases. The germline CDR1 and CDR2 sequences are MGHRA and YSYEKL. With V trimmed by 1 base and J by 5 bases, 9 bases remained unmatched. The CDR3 contains 16 residues. The CDR3 sequence: CASSQARATGDETQYF. CDR3 in DNA: TGCGCCAGCAGCCAAGCCAGGGCGACAGGGGACGAGACCCAGTACTTC.

The V gene is TRBV6-5, the J gene TRBJ2-3; D is ambiguous. CDR1 and CDR2 (germline): MNHEY, SVGAGI. Trimming shortened V by 2 bases and J by 4 bases, and 4 bases separated the two germline ends. There are 12 residues in the CDR3. DNA for the CDR3: TGTGCCAGCAGTTACCTATCAGATACGCAGTATTTT. Amino acids: CASSYLSDTQYF.

This clone was seen just once. The J gene is TRBJ2-4, the V gene TRBV3-1 (or the pseudogene TRBV3-2), with D possibly being TRBD2 (7 bases). Germline loops: CDR1 LGHDT, CDR2 YNNKEL (reference sequence). The length of the CDR3 is 14 residues. V shed 0 bases and J shed 11 bases, with 14 bases lying between them. Here the CDR3 DNA reads TGTGCCAGCAGCCAAGACCCACTCGGGGGGCTTCAGTACTTC. Translating gives CASSQDPLGGLQYF.

CDR3 in amino acids: CASSPSRDRASYEQYF. The DNA of the CDR3 is TGTGCCAGCTCACCGTCCCGGGACAGGGCTTCCTACGAGCAGTACTTC. The chain carries TRBV18 and TRBJ2-7, with 9 bases identical to TRBD1. Germline CDR1 is KGHSH and CDR2 is LQKENI. CDR3 length: 16 amino acids. V gave up 3 bases and J gave up 1 base; unmatched junction bases: 7.

This chain links TRBV6-5 with TRBJ2-5; the D is unclear. The V and J ends lost 2 bases and 2 bases respectively, with 12 bases between them. The CDR3 is 15 amino acids. Looked up from germline, CDR1 is MNHEY and CDR2 is SVGAGI. Written as DNA, the CDR3 is TGTGCCAGCAGTTACATAGACACCCCGCAAGAGACCCAGTACTTC. Translating gives CASSYIDTPQETQYF.

The rearrangement links TRBV9 to TRBJ1-3; possible D gene TRBD1, 5 bases. The V end lost 0 bases, the J end lost 1 base, and 5 bases lay between the germline ends. The CDR3 contains 14 residues. CDR1 SGDLS and CDR2 YYNGEE come from the germline V gene. CDR3 protein: CASSVGQSGNTIYF. Written as DNA, the CDR3 is TGTGCCAGCAGCGTAGGACAGTCTGGAAACACCATATATTTT.

This clone was seen only once. The V and J genes are TRBV5-1 and TRBJ2-7, with 9 positions matching TRBD2. V lost 0 bases and J lost 7; bases outside the gene matches: 11. Germline V gene data show CDR1 as SGHRS and CDR2 as YFSETQ. This CDR3 has 16 amino acids. The CDR3 coding sequence is TGCGCCAGCAGCTTGGAGGCTAGCGGGAATGCGGGGGAGCAGTACTTC. This translates into CASSLEASGNAGEQYF.